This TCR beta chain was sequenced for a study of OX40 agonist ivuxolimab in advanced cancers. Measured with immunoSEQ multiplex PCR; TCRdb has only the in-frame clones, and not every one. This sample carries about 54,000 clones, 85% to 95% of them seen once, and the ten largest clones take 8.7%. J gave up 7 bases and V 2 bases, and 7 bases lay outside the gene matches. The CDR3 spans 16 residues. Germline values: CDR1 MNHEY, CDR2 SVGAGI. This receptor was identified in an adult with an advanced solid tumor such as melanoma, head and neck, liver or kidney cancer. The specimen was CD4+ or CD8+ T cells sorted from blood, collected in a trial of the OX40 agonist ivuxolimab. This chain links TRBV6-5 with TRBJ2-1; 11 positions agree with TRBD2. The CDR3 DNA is TGTGCCAGCAGTTACGGCCTAGCGGGGGGCGTGAATGAGCAGTTCTTC. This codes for CASSYGLAGGVNEQFF.